These 20 T cell receptor beta chains came from one sample sequenced in a study of monozygotic twins with inflammatory bowel disease. Using the 5' RACE reads, TCRdb records one entry per CDR3 protein without DNA. This table holds 160,000 or so distinct CDR3 sequences. The sample comprised blood. The receptors were sampled from a human donor with ulcerative colitis or Crohn's disease, or a healthy co-twin of an affected twin (not recorded which).

The V call is TRBV12-3 or TRBV12-4, the J call TRBJ2-1; lacking DNA, the TRBD1 call made by TCRdb goes unchecked. The CDR3 runs to 14 residues. The CDR3 protein is CASSFGGQADEQFF.

J is TRBJ2-7 and V is TRBV2; the TCRdb call, TRBD2, lacks DNA for checking. Germline V CDR1 and CDR2: SNHLY, FYNNEI. This CDR3 contains 16 residues. The CDR3 reads CASRDLLAGASYEQYF. Full variable domain (outside the CDR3, taken from reference TRBV2 and TRBJ2-7): EPEVTQTPSHQVTQMGQEVILRCVPISNHLYFYWYRQILGQKVEFLVSFYNNEISEKSEIFDDQFSVERPDGSNFTLKIRSTKLEDSAMYFCASRDLLAGASYEQYFGPGTRLTVT.

This chain connects TRBV20-1 to TRBJ2-3; TCRdb gives TRBD1 as the D gene, but with no DNA this cannot be confirmed. This CDR3 region has 13 residues. Per the germline V gene, CDR1 is DFQATT and CDR2 is SNEGSKA (reference sequence). The chain's CDR3 is CSAQGHRTDTQYF.

The rearrangement joins TRBV30 to TRBJ2-7; there is no DNA to check the TCRdb D call of TRBD1. CDR1 is GTSNPN and CDR2 is SVGIG in the germline V gene (reference sequence). This CDR3 has 15 amino acids. CDR3 sequence reads: CAWSEGSFSSYEQYF.

The V gene is TRBV5-1, the J gene TRBJ1-1. Looked up from germline, CDR1 is SGHRS and CDR2 is YFSETQ. The CDR3 has 13 amino acids. The CDR3 sequence is CASSLGVNTEAFF. Full variable domain (remainder filled in from reference TRBV5-1 and TRBJ1-1): KAGVTQTPRYLIKTRGQQVTLSCSPISGHRSVSWYQQTPGQGLQFLFEYFSETQRNKGNFPGRFSGRQFSNSRSEMNVSTLELGDSALYLCASSLGVNTEAFFGQGTRLTVV.

Here the CDR3 reads CASSTGTGNEKLFF. This chain joins TRBV7-9 and TRBJ1-4; checking the TCRdb D call of TRBD1 is not possible without DNA. The germline V gene encodes CDR1 SEHNR and CDR2 FQNEAQ (reference sequence). This CDR3 comprises 14 residues.

The V call is TRBV5-1, the J call TRBJ2-5; TCRdb proposes TRBD1, but this gene call is untestable without DNA. The V gene's germline CDR1 is SGHRS and CDR2 YFSETQ. The CDR3 covers 14 residues. The CDR3: CASSLAGTEETQYF.

V and J are TRBV11-2 and TRBJ2-2. This CDR3 has 13 residues. Germline V gene data show CDR1 as SGHAT and CDR2 as FQNNGV. The CDR3 region is CASSPSVVGELFF.

The V gene is TRBV15, the J gene TRBJ2-4; the D gene TCRdb calls, TRBD2, cannot be checked with no DNA. The CDR3 consists of 15 residues. CDR1 LNHNV and CDR2 YYDKDF come from the germline V gene (reference sequence). The CDR3 is CATSRVSGTKNMQYF.

This sequence joins TRBV19 and TRBJ2-1; TCRdb gives TRBD1 as the D gene, but with no DNA this cannot be confirmed. Germline V gives CDR1 LNHDA, CDR2 SQIVND (reference sequence). The CDR3 covers 16 residues. CDR3 residues: CASSMWRGPSYNEQFF.

The gene calls are TRBV18 and TRBJ2-3. Germline CDR1 reads KGHSH; CDR2 reads LQKENI. This CDR3 is built from 14 residues. The CDR3 reads CASSPPSTQDTQYF.

The CDR3 here is CSAPDVWVSTNTGELFF. The chain links TRBV20-1 to TRBJ2-2. From germline, CDR1 is DFQATT and CDR2 SNEGSKA (reference sequence). The CDR3 is 17 residues long.

The chain couples TRBV12-3 or TRBV12-4 to TRBJ1-1; TCRdb calls TRBD1, which cannot be checked without DNA. The CDR3 is made up of 15 amino acids. The CDR3 sequence: CASSPTTGGWAEAFF.

J is TRBJ1-2 and V is TRBV29-1; as DNA is missing, the TRBD1 call by TCRdb cannot be tested. Germline CDR1 SQVTM, CDR2 ANQGSEA. The CDR3 loop spans 13 amino acids. The CDR3 spells CSARTGISYGYTF.

The V and J genes are TRBV10-3 and TRBJ2-1; TCRdb picks TRBD1, but there is no DNA to check that call. The V gene's germline CDR1 is ENHRY and CDR2 SYGVKD. The CDR3 has 16 residues. This CDR3 is CAISESVQEVFGEQFF.

The genes are TRBV20-1 and TRBJ2-3; checking the TCRdb D call of TRBD2 is not possible without DNA. There are 18 residues in the CDR3. Germline V lookup: CDR1 DFQATT, CDR2 SNEGSKA (reference sequence). The CDR3 sequence is CSASLLAPSGEYTDTQYF.

The V gene is TRBV28, the J gene TRBJ1-1; TCRdb designates TRBD1, a call that cannot be tested without DNA. This CDR3 is 14 amino acids long. Germline-derived CDR1 and CDR2 are MDHEN and SYDVKM. CDR3 region: CASSLTPGDTEAFF.

The chain couples TRBV12-3 or TRBV12-4 to TRBJ2-3; TCRdb indicates TRBD1, and absent DNA this call remains unverified. The CDR3 is 15 residues long. CDR3 residues: CASSHNRGTFDTQYF.

The chain combines TRBV15 with TRBJ2-3. The CDR3 runs to 11 residues. Germline CDR1 LNHNV, CDR2 YYDKDF (reference sequence). The CDR3 sequence: CATYEADTQYF.

J is TRBJ2-1 and V is TRBV20-1. The germline V gene encodes CDR1 DFQATT and CDR2 SNEGSKA (reference sequence). The CDR3 has 14 residues. The CDR3 region is CSATGSSSYNEQFF.